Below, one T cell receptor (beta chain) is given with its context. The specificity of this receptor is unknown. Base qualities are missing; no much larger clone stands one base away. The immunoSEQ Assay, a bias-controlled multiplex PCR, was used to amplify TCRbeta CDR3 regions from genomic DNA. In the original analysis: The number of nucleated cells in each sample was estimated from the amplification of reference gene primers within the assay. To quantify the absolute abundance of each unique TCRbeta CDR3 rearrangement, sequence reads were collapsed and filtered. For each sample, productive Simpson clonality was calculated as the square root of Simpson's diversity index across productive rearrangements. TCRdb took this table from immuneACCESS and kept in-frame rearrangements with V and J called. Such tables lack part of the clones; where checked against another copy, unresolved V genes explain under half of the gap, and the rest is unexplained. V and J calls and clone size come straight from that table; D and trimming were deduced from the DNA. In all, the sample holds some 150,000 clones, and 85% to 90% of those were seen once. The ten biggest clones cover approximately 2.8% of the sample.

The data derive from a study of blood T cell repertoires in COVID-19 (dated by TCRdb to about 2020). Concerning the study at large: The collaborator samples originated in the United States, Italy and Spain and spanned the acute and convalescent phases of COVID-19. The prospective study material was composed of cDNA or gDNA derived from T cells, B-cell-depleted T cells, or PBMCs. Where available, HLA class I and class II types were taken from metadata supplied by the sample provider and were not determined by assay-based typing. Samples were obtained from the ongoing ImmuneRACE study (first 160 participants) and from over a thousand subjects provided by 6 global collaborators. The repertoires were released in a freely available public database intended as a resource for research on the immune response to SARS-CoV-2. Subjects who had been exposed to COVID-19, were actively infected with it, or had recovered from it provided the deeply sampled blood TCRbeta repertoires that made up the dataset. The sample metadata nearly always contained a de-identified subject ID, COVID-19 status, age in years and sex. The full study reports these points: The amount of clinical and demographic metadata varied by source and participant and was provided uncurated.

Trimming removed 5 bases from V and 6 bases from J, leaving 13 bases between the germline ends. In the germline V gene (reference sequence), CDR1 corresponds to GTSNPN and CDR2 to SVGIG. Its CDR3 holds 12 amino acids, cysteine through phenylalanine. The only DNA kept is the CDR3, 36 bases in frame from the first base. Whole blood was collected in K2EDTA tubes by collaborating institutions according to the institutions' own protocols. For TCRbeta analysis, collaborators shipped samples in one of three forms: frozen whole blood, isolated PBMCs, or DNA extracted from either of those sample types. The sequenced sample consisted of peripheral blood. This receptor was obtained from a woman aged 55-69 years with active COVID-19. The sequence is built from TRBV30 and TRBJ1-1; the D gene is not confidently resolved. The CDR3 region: CAWDRLYAEAFF. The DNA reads TGTGCCTGGGACCGACTCTATGCTGAAGCTTTCTTT.